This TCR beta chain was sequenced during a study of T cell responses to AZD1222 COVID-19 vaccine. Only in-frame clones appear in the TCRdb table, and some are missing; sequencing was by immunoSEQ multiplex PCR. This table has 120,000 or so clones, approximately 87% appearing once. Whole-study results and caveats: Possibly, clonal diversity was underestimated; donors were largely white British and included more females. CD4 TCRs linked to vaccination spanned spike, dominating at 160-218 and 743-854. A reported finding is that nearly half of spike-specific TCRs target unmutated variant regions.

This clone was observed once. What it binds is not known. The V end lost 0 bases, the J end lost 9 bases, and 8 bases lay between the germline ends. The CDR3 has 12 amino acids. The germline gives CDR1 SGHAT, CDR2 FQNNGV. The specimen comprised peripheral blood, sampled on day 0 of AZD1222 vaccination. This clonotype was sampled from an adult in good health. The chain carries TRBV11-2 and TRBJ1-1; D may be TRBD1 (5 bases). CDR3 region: CASSLDRDQAFF. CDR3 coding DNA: TGTGCCAGCAGCTTAGACAGGGACCAAGCTTTCTTT.